The sequence of this T cell receptor beta chain was determined in a study of blood T cell repertoires in COVID-19. Study in general: T cells, B-cell-depleted T cells, or PBMCs provided the cDNA or gDNA that served as material.

As originally analysed: Nucleated cell counts were estimated from reference gene primer amplification. Sequencing used immunoSEQ multiplex PCR; TCRdb keeps in-frame clones, though not all of them. V and J calls and clone size are given by that table; D and trimming were obtained from the DNA. The sample contains around 250,000 clones, roughly 79% of which appear only once. V was pared by 5 bases and J by 6 bases, with 2 bases of the junction left unmatched. Germline CDR1 SNHLY, CDR2 FYNNEI. The CDR3 is 14 residues long. This receptor was obtained from a woman at least 80 years old with acute or convalescent COVID-19. Material: peripheral blood. The chain combines TRBV2 with TRBJ2-2; 11 nucleotides align to TRBD2. CDR3 in amino acids: CASSWTSGSGELFF. Here the CDR3 DNA reads TGTGCCAGCAGTTGGACTAGCGGGTCCGGGGAGCTGTTTTTT.